Below are 8 T cell receptor beta chains sequenced from a single sample in a study of shared clonotypes between healthy human individuals. Assay used: immunoSEQ multiplex PCR; TCRdb lists only in-frame clones, some missing. The profile shows around 560,000 clones, approximately 95% of them singletons. Naive-designated CD8 cells lacked CD45RO, were positively enriched for CCR7, and omitted terminally differentiated effector memory CD45RA+ cells. The sequencing input was naive CD8+ T cells sorted from blood. The source is a woman between 25 and 40 years old in good health.

This chain connects TRBV27 to TRBJ1-2, with 7 nucleotides matching TRBD1. In germline, CDR1 is MNHEY, CDR2 SMNVEV (reference sequence). The junction had 13 bases not matched to a gene; V was cut back by 6 bases and J by 6 bases. This CDR3 has 15 residues. DNA of the CDR3: TGTGCCAGCAGGTGGAGGGGGCAGGAACAGGATGGCTACACCTTC. Translating gives CASRWRGQEQDGYTF.

This rearrangement joins TRBV9 to TRBJ2-3, with D tentatively TRBD1 (7 bases). Germline CDR1 reads SGDLS; CDR2 reads YYNGEE. The CDR3 extends over 15 amino acids. The V gene lost 0 bases and the J gene lost 3 bases, with 11 bases spanning the gap. The CDR3 is CASSVGRGLTDTQYF. The CDR3 region has the DNA TGTGCCAGCAGCGTAGGGAGGGGGCTTACAGATACGCAGTATTTT.

The chain carries TRBV7-9 and TRBJ2-7; D unclear. Trimming took 1 base from V and 2 from J, leaving 6 bases between them. The germline V gene has CDR1 SEHNR and CDR2 FQNEAQ (reference sequence). The CDR3 has 13 amino acids. CDR3 residues: CASSLDMTYEQYF. Written as DNA, the CDR3 is TGTGCCAGCAGCTTAGATATGACCTACGAGCAGTACTTC. The variable domain in full, completed from reference TRBV7-9 and TRBJ2-7, reads DTGVSQNPRHKITKRGQNVTFRCDPISEHNRLYWYRQTLGQGPEFLTYFQNEAQLEKSRLLSDRFSAERPKGSFSTLEIQRTEQGDSAMYLCASSLDMTYEQYFGPGTRLTVT.

V usage is TRBV6-5 and J usage is TRBJ2-7; D uncertain. CDR1 is MNHEY, CDR2 SVGAGI, per germline. CDR3 length equals 14 residues. V was clipped by 5 bases and J by 2 bases, with 13 bases between them. CDR3 bases: TGTGCCAGCAGTACGACGAATGGGCCCTACGAGCAGTACTTC. Amino acid sequence: CASSTTNGPYEQYF.

This clone was recorded only once. This chain connects TRBV11-2 to TRBJ2-5; 8 nucleotides align to TRBD2. Per germline, CDR1 SGHAT and CDR2 FQNNGV. The V gene end was trimmed by 3 bases and the J gene end by 2 bases; junction bases not matched to a gene: 5. This CDR3 is 15 amino acids long. DNA for the CDR3: TGTGCCAGCAGCTTTGGACTAGCCAAGCAAGAGACCCAGTACTTC. Its protein product is CASSFGLAKQETQYF. Together with reference TRBV11-2 and TRBJ2-5, the CDR3 gives the full variable domain: EAGVAQSPRYKIIEKRQSVAFWCNPISGHATLYWYQQILGQGPKLLIQFQNNGVVDDSQLPKDRFSAERLKGVDSTLKIQPAKLEDSAVYLCASSFGLAKQETQYFGPGTRLLVL.

The V gene is TRBV27, the J gene TRBJ1-5, with D maybe TRBD1 (6 bases). In germline, CDR1 is MNHEY, CDR2 SMNVEV (reference sequence). The CDR3 is made up of 13 amino acids. V shed 3 bases and J shed 11 bases, with 14 bases lying between them. CDR3 in amino acids: CASSFVTGGSQHF. The CDR3 DNA sequence: TGTGCCAGCAGTTTTGTGACAGGAGGTTCCCAGCATTTT.

The CDR3 loop is CASSWRTGWNEQFF. DNA of the CDR3: TGTGCCAGCAGTTGGCGGACAGGGTGGAATGAGCAGTTCTTC. The chain employs TRBV27 and TRBJ2-1, with 8 bases identical to TRBD1. CDR3 length equals 14 residues. After removal of 4 bases from V and 7 bases from J, the junction contained 6 bases not matched to a gene. The germline CDR1 and CDR2 sequences are MNHEY and SMNVEV (reference sequence).

As DNA, the CDR3 is TGTGTCAGAAGCTTAGGGGACAGGGGGCAAACTAATGAAAAACTGTTTTTT. It yields the protein CVRSLGDRGQTNEKLFF. This chain connects TRBV7-5 to TRBJ1-4; the listed D gene, TRBD1, was not tested against the DNA. TRBV7-5 is a pseudogene. CDR3 length: 17 residues.